This T cell receptor beta chain was retrieved from a study of shared clonotypes between healthy human individuals. Turning to the study itself: The plates for each donor numbered three CD4 naive, three CD4 memory, two CD8 naive and one CD8 memory. Study conclusions and caveats: The study found lower generation probabilities in non-shared clonotypes than in those shared by all four donors.

On this clone itself: What it recognizes is unknown.

Within Nashville, Tennessee resided all donors, each a Caucasian adult. Trimming at V came to 3 bases and at J to 2 bases, leaving 3 bases not matched to a gene. CDR3 length equals 14 residues. CDR1 is SGHTA and CDR2 is FQGTGA in the germline V gene. The input for sorted-subset replicate PCRs was 150 to 200 ng DNA, tens of thousands of T cell genomes. The protocol was immunoSEQ multiplex PCR, while the TCRdb copy is restricted to in-frame clones and leaves out a portion. The sample yields 1.4 million or so clones, around 98.5% seen once. The V gene is TRBV7-3, the J gene TRBJ2-7; 8 nucleotides align to TRBD1. The sequenced material came from naive CD4+ T cells sorted from blood. The subset is: CD45RA+ positively selected. This receptor was taken from a man younger than 40 in good health. The CDR3 loop reads CASSLTGAPYEQYF. The CDR3 DNA sequence: TGTGCCAGCAGCTTGACAGGGGCCCCCTACGAGCAGTACTTC.